This T cell receptor (beta chain) was sequenced during a study of T cells after yellow fever vaccination (dated by TCRdb to about 2019). In terms of the full investigation: Libraries from fractions with low cell numbers were prepared with the SMART-Seq v4 Ultra Low Input RNA kit. To follow T-cell clones before and after primary and booster YFV17D yellow fever vaccination, bulk TCR alpha and beta repertoires were sequenced over time. Blood samples were taken at several timepoints before and after primary and secondary immunization, and bulk PBMC replicates and cell subsets were isolated. Two healthy male donors, one aged 18 to 30 and one aged 30 to 40 years, were included in the cohort.

Here is what the overall study found, with its caveats: Because abundant contaminating clonotypes from the bulk population could be contained in FACS-sorted repertoires, computational filtering was required. The secondary T-cell response was weaker than the primary response but faster, peaking on day 5 instead of day 15. After the booster, most of the clones that had expanded following primary vaccination were detected again (96% of CD4 and around 90% of CD8), which suggests that memory was broadly maintained. Only a couple of donors were included in the study, so the extent to which the findings can be generalized is limited. A small fraction of clonotypes showed up in both the CD4 and CD8 compartments, probably as a result of convergent recombination.

Comment on this clonotype: The antigen it binds to is not known. No base-level quality is on record; no much larger clone is a single base apart.

CDR1 and CDR2 (GTSNPN, SVGIG) derive from the germline V gene (reference sequence). From the cysteine through the phenylalanine, the CDR3 covers 16 amino acids. The read is trimmed to its CDR3 DNA, 48 bases read in frame from base 1. At the junction V is shortened by 4 bases and J by 1 base; bases outside the gene matches: 6. The treatment or condition label corresponds to: live attenuated yellow fever vaccine strain. A standard Ficoll-Paque protocol was used to isolate PBMCs from peripheral blood. CD4 and CD8 T-cell fractions were isolated with Dynabeads CD4 and CD8 positive selection kits. TriZol was used to extract RNA from bulk PBMCs, from CD4 and CD8 fractions, and from dextramer-positive and dextramer-negative fractions. The instrument given in TCRdb is Illumina NovaSeq 6000. TCR cDNA was synthesized by 5'RACE template switching, through which a universal primer site and unique molecular identifiers were introduced. Priming of cDNA synthesis was performed from both the TCR alpha and TCR beta constant segments. Library amplification involved two PCR steps, and the second step added sample barcodes and sequencing adapters. Sequencing of the libraries was done on either Illumina HiSeq 2500 (2x100 bp) or NovaSeq (2x150 bp). In the paper's pipeline: Demultiplexing of reads and collapsing into UMI consensus sequences were performed with MIGEC, and V(D)J alignment was carried out with MiXCR. Vaccine-responding clonotypes were defined with edgeR using replicate PBMC samples, requiring FDR below 0.01 and a log2 fold change above 5 up to day 15. CD4 or CD8 identity was assigned to each bulk clonotype according to whether the clonotype was present at higher abundance in the sequenced CD4 repertoire or the sequenced CD8 repertoire. TCRdb handled the public reads itself, with Q25 trimming in fastp and clone calling in MiXCR, and kept productive beta chains. Every entry covers one CDR3 protein and lists the most common genes and DNA from its rows. These V and J calls originate from TCRdb's pipeline instead of the authors' own analysis. The sample table contains some 120,000 distinct CDR3 sequences; only one count was recorded for roughly 8.2% of them. The top ten constitute 30% to 40% of the sample.

The specimen was CD8+ T cells sorted from PBMCs, collected on the day of the yellow fever booster vaccination. The chain employs TRBV30 and TRBJ2-5; 13 central nucleotides agree with TRBD2. This TCR was recovered from a man younger than 30 who received the YFV17D yellow fever vaccine. The CDR3 amino acid sequence is: CAWTRGLAGTQETQYF. The base sequence is TGTGCCTGGACGCGGGGACTAGCGGGAACCCAAGAGACCCAGTACTTC. With the rest looked up from the reference TRBV30 and TRBJ2-5 genes rather than sequenced, the full variable domain is SQTIHQWPATLVQPVGSPLSLECTVEGTSNPNLYWYRQAAGRGLQLLFYSVGIGQISSEVPQNLSASRPQDRQFILSSKKLLLSDSGFYLCAWTRGLAGTQETQYFGPGTRLLVL.